A selection of T cell receptor beta chains follows, all from one sample in a study of regulatory T cells in long-lasting Graves disease. TCRdb analysed the multiplex PCR reads with MiXCR anew, one entry per CDR3 protein. This table holds over 500,000 distinct CDR3 sequences, roughly 15% found once. This sample was also put to use in a study of T cells in Graves' hyperthyroidism and ophthalmopathy.

The material sequenced was peripheral blood mononuclear cells (PBMCs), taken at new diagnosis, from a patient treated with antithyroid drugs. Every receptor here comes from a man between 18 and 29 years old with Graves disease. Each CDR3 is given with its conserved first and last residue. A D gene is named only where the DNA matches it firmly. Not every row has a clone size; where given, it reads once, few, many or a size class.

length	V	D	size	J	DNA	CDR3
13	TRBV20-1	-	-	TRBJ2-7	TGCAGTGCTAGAGTCAGAAACTTCTACGAGCAGTACTTC	CSARVRNFYEQYF
16	TRBV30	-	many	TRBJ1-2	TGTGCCTGGAGTGTTTTCGGGCAGCTGGGGAACTATGGCTACACCTTC	CAWSVFGQLGNYGYTF
16	TRBV7-3	-	many	TRBJ2-1	TGTGCCAGCAGCTTACAAGGTAGGGCCCCCTACAATGAGCAGTTCTTC	CASSLQGRAPYNEQFF
15	TRBV12-3/TRBV12-4	TRBD1	many	TRBJ2-7	TGTGCCAGCAGTTCAACCGGGACAGGGATGTACGAGCAGTACTTC	CASSSTGTGMYEQYF
14	TRBV28	TRBD2	many	TRBJ2-3	TGTGCCAGCCATGGGACTAGCGGGGGCGGTACGCAGTATTTT	CASHGTSGGGTQYF
17	TRBV12-3/TRBV12-4	TRBD1	many	TRBJ1-6	TGTGCCAGCAGTTTTCTTTACTTACAGGGGGAGAATTCACCCCTCCACTTT	CASSFLYLQGENSPLHF
14	TRBV7-9	-	few	TRBJ2-1	TGTGCCAGCAGCCTGCGGGACGGTTACAATGAGCAGTTCTTC	CASSLRDGYNEQFF
11	TRBV28	-	few	TRBJ1-1	TGTGCCAGCCACCGGGGGGCTGAAGCTTTCTTT	CASHRGAEAFF
15	TRBV4-2	TRBD1	few	TRBJ1-5	TGTGCCAGCCGGGACAGCGGATATAGCAATCAGCCCCAGCATTTT	CASRDSGYSNQPQHF
13	TRBV20-1	TRBD1	-	TRBJ1-4	TGCAGTGCATACGGGACAGATAATGAAAAACTGTTTTTT	CSAYGTDNEKLFF
11	TRBV12-3/TRBV12-4	-	many	TRBJ2-7	TGTGCCAGCAGACAGTCCTACGAGCAGTACTTC	CASRQSYEQYF
16	TRBV20-1	TRBD2	-	TRBJ2-5	TGCAGTGCGAGCGCAGCCGTAGCGGGAGACGAGGAGACCCAGTACTTC	CSASAAVAGDEETQYF
14	TRBV19	-	-	TRBJ2-7	TGTGCCAGTAGTATAACGGGCCGACGGGACGAGCAGTACTTC	CASSITGRRDEQYF
15	TRBV20-1	TRBD1	many	TRBJ2-1	TGCAGCGCACTGCCCGGGACAGGGGTTCGGGATGAGCAGTTCTTC	CSALPGTGVRDEQFF
16	TRBV28	TRBD2	many	TRBJ2-3	TGTGCCAGCAGCTACCCTAGCGGGAGGGGTGGGGATACGCAGTATTTT	CASSYPSGRGGDTQYF
13	TRBV11-2	-	many	TRBJ2-5	TGTGCCAGCAGCTTAGGCCGGTGGGAGACCCAGTACTTC	CASSLGRWETQYF
19	TRBV19	-	-	TRBJ1-1	TGTGCCAGTAGTATAGTAGAAATTCGGACGGGCCGCATGAACACTGAAGCTTTCTTT	CASSIVEIRTGRMNTEAFF
17	TRBV9	TRBD1	-	TRBJ2-6	TGTGCCAGCAGCGTAGGGACAGGACTCTCTGGGGCCAACGTCCTGACTTTC	CASSVGTGLSGANVLTF
14	TRBV2	-	many	TRBJ1-6	TGTGCCAGCAGAACGGGACGGTATAATTCACCCCTCCACTTT	CASRTGRYNSPLHF
15	TRBV6-1	-	many	TRBJ1-5	TGTGCCAGCACTCTGGAGGACCGGAGCAATCAGCCCCAGCATTTT	CASTLEDRSNQPQHF
15	TRBV7-9	TRBD2	-	TRBJ2-1	TGTGCCAGCAGCCCTCTAGCGGGGAAAAAGAATGAGCAGTTCTTC	CASSPLAGKKNEQFF
12	TRBV2	-	many	TRBJ2-7	TGTGCCAGCAGTGACAGGGCCATATGGGAGTACTTC	CASSDRAIWEYF
17	TRBV12-3/TRBV12-4	TRBD2	many	TRBJ2-3	TGTGCCAGCAGCCCAACTTTTGCGGGAGGGCCTCAAGATACGCAGTATTTT	CASSPTFAGGPQDTQYF
13	TRBV6-1	-	-	TRBJ1-3	TGTGCCAGCAGGGCAGGGCCTGGAAACACCATATATTTT	CASRAGPGNTIYF
14	TRBV29-1	TRBD2	many	TRBJ2-7	TGCAGCATTGGACTAGCGGGCCGGACCTACGAGCAGTACTTC	CSIGLAGRTYEQYF
13	TRBV29-1	-	-	TRBJ1-3	TGCAGCGTGCGACGGGGTGATGGAAACACCATATATTTT	CSVRRGDGNTIYF
15	TRBV20-1	TRBD1	-	TRBJ1-5	TGCAGTGCTAGAGCGGGACAGGTCCATAGTTGGCCCCAGCATTTT	CSARAGQVHSWPQHF
16	TRBV3-1	TRBD2	-	TRBJ2-1	TGTGCCAGCAGCCAAGATCTCGCGGGAGTAGGGGATGAGCAGTTCTTC	CASSQDLAGVGDEQFF
13	TRBV12-3/TRBV12-4	-	many	TRBJ1-5	TGTGCCAGCAGCCGGGCGGGGACACAGCCCCAGCATTTT	CASSRAGTQPQHF
15	TRBV4-1	TRBD2	few	TRBJ2-4	TGCGCCAGCAGCCAAGGGACTAGCGGAAAAAACATTCAGTACTTC	CASSQGTSGKNIQYF
15	TRBV28	-	few	TRBJ1-6	TGTGCCAGCAGGGTCCGAGGAGTGGGGAATTCACCCCTCCACTTT	CASRVRGVGNSPLHF
14	TRBV27	-	many	TRBJ2-1	TGTGCCAGCAGTTTGGCTAGGTCGGACAATGAGCAGTTCTTC	CASSLARSDNEQFF
14	TRBV2	-	many	TRBJ1-3	TGTGCCAGCAGTCCAGGGAGCTCTGGAAACACCATATATTTT	CASSPGSSGNTIYF
16	TRBV4-1	TRBD2	-	TRBJ2-3	TGCGCCAGCAGCCAACTAAGCGGGAGTGGGTCCGATACGCAGTATTTT	CASSQLSGSGSDTQYF
13	TRBV29-1	-	many	TRBJ1-4	TGCAGCGTTGCGGGGGGCAGGTCTGAAAAACTGTTTTTT	CSVAGGRSEKLFF
12	TRBV2	-	many	TRBJ2-1	TGTGCCAGCAGTGTCGACTCCAGTGAGCAGTTCTTC	CASSVDSSEQFF
16	TRBV7-9	-	-	TRBJ1-5	TGTGCCAGCACCCCGTTAGCGGGAGGGAATAATCAGCCCCAGCATTTT	CASTPLAGGNNQPQHF
15	TRBV27	-	many	TRBJ2-1	TGTGCCAGCAGTTTACCGGGACTCCCAGTTGATGAGCAGTTCTTC	CASSLPGLPVDEQFF
13	TRBV15	-	few	TRBJ1-2	TGTGCCACCAGCCCAGAGCGGGTCTATGGCTACACCTTC	CATSPERVYGYTF
16	TRBV3-1	-	many	TRBJ2-2	TGTGCCAGCAGCCAAGATAGAATGGGGGACCACGGGGAGCTGTTTTTT	CASSQDRMGDHGELFF
13	TRBV10-2	TRBD1	few	TRBJ1-3	TGCGCCAGTCGGACAGGAGAAGGAAACACCATATATTTT	CASRTGEGNTIYF
15	TRBV7-9	TRBD2	many	TRBJ2-4	TGTGCCAGCAGCCGTACTAGCGGGAGAAAAAACATTCAGTACTTC	CASSRTSGRKNIQYF
14	TRBV12-3/TRBV12-4	-	many	TRBJ2-3	TGTGCCAGCAGAGGCGTACGGGACACAGATACGCAGTATTTT	CASRGVRDTDTQYF
16	TRBV24-1	-	many	TRBJ2-7	TGTGCCACCAGGGATTCATGGAGGACAGAGGACAACGAGCAGTACTTC	CATRDSWRTEDNEQYF
14	TRBV29-1	TRBD2	-	TRBJ2-7	TGCAGCGTTGATTCCGGGACTAGCGTCTACGAGCAGTACTTC	CSVDSGTSVYEQYF